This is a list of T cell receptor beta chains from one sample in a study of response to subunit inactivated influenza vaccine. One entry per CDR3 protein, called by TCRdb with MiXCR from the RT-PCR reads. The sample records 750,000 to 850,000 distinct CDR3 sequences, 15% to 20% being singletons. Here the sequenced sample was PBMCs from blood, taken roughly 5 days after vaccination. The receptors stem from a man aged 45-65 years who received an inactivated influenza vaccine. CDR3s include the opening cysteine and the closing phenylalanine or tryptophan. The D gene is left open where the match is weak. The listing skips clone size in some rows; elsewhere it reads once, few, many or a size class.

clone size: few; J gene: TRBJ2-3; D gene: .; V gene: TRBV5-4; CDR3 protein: CASSPLGTRGTDTQYF; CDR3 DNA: TGTGCCAGCAGCCCGCTCGGGACGCGGGGCACAGATACGCAGTATTTT
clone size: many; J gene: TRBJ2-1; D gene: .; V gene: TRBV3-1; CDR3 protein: CASSPLGSFINEQFF; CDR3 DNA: TGTGCCAGCAGCCCTCTAGGTTCGTTCATCAATGAGCAGTTCTTC
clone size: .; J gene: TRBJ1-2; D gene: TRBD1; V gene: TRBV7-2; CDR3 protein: CATGTGYGYTF; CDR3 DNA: TGTGCCACCGGGACAGGTTATGGCTACACCTTC
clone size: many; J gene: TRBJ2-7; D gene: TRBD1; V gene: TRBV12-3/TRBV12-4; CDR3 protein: CASSRGQGMSYEQYF; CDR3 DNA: TGTGCCAGCAGCCGGGGACAGGGAATGTCGTACGAGCAGTACTTC
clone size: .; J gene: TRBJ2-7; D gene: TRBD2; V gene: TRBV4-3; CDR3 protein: CASSQDQWGGTYEQYF; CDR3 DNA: TGCGCCAGCAGCCAAGATCAGTGGGGGGGAACTTACGAGCAGTACTTC
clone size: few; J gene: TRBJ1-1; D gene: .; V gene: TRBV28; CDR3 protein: CASSVSGFGNTEAFF; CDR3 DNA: TGTGCCAGCAGTGTTTCAGGCTTCGGGAACACTGAAGCTTTCTTT
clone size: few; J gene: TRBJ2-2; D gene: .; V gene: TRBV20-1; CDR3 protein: CSAAWTPLTAGELFF; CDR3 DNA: TGCAGTGCGGCCTGGACCCCCCTTACAGCCGGGGAGCTGTTTTTT
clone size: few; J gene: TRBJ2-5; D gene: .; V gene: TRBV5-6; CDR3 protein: CASSLDGSLRGTQYF; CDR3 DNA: TGTGCCAGCAGCTTGGACGGTTCACTTAGGGGGACCCAGTACTTC
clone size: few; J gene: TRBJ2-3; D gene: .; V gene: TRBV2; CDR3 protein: CASREPGGAPYTDTQYF; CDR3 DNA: TGTGCCAGCAGAGAACCTGGCGGGGCCCCCTACACAGATACGCAGTATTTT
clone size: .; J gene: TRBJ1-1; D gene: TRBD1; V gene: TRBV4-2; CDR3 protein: CASSQDGGATGVRNTEAFF; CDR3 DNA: TGTGCCAGCAGCCAAGATGGGGGGGCAACAGGGGTTCGGAACACTGAAGCTTTCTTT
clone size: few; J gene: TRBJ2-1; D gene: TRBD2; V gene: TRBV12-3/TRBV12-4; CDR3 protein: CASSPGTRKSYNEQFF; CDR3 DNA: TGTGCCAGCAGCCCCGGGACTAGAAAGTCCTACAATGAGCAGTTCTTC
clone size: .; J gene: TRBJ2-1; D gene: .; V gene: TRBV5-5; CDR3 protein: CATRVTGDSYNEQFF; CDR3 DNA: TGTGCCACCAGAGTGACAGGAGACTCCTACAATGAGCAGTTCTTC
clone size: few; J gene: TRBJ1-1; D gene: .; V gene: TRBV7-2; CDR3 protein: CASSLSLGTEAFF; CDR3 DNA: TGTGCCAGCAGCTTATCCCTGGGCACTGAAGCTTTCTTT
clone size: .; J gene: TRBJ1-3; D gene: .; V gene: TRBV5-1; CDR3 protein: CASSLQPAGGNTIYF; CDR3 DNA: TGCGCCAGCAGCTTGCAGCCTGCGGGTGGAAACACCATATATTTT
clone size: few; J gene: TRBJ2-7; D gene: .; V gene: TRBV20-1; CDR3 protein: CSVPQHPPYEQYF; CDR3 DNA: TGCAGTGTCCCACAGCACCCTCCCTACGAGCAGTACTTC
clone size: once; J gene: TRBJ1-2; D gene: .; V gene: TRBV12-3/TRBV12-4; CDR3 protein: CASGLFQSNYGYTF; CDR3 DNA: TGTGCCAGCGGCCTGTTCCAGTCGAACTATGGCTACACCTTC
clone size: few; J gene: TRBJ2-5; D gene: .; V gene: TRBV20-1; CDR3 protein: CSASLGPYQETQYF; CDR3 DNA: TGCAGTGCTAGTTTGGGTCCTTACCAAGAGACCCAGTACTTC
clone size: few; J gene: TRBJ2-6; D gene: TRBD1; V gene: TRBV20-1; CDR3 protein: CSALFRDREYSGANVLTF; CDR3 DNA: TGCAGTGCTCTATTCCGGGACAGGGAATATTCTGGGGCCAACGTCCTGACTTTC